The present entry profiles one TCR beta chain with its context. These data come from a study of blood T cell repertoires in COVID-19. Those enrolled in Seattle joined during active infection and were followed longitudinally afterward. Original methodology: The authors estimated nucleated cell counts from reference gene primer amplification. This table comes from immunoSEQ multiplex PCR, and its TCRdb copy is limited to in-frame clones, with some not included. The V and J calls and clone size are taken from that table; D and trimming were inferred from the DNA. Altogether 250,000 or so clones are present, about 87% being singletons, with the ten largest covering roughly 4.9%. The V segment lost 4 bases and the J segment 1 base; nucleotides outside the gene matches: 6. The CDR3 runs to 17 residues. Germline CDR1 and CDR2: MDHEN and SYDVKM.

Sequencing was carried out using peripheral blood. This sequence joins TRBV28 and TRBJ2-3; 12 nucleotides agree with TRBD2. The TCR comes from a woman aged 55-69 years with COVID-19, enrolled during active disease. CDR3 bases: TGTGCCAGCAGTTCACGAAGACTAGCGGGGGGCACAGATACGCAGTATTTT. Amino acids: CASSSRRLAGGTDTQYF.